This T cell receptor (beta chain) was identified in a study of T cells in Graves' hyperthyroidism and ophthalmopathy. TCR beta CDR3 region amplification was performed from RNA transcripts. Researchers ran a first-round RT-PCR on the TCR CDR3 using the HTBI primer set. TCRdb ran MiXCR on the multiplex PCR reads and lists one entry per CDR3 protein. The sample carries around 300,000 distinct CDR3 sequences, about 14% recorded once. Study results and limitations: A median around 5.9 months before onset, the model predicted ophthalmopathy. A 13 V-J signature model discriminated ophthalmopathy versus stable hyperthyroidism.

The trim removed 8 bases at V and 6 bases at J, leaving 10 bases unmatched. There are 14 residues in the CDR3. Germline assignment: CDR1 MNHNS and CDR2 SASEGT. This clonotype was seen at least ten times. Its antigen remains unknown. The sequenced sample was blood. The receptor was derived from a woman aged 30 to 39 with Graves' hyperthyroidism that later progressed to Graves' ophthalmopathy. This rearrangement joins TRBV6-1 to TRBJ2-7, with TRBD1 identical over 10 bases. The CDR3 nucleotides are TGTGCCAGCGACTCCCTAGACAGGGGGCCCGAGCAGTACTTC. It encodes CASDSLDRGPEQYF.